This passage covers 4 T cell receptor beta chains from one sample sequenced in a study of cytomegalovirus exposure and HLA in healthy donors (dated by TCRdb to 2017 to 2019). Library preparation employed the immunoSEQ multiplex PCR assay. The multiplex PCR relied on a mix of 60 forward primers for TCR Vbeta segments and 13 reverse primers for TCR Jbeta segments. TCRdb carries this immuneACCESS record with in-frame sequences only. Its versions omit some clonotypes, under half of them owing to an unresolved V gene in the studies checked, with the rest unexplained. This sample holds 100,000 to 150,000 clones; about 76% were observed only once. The ten largest clones add up to 6.6% of the sample. Source material: PBMCs. These receptors all come from a man in his forties in good health and CMV-seropositive.

The chain combines TRBV10-1 with TRBJ2-5, with 9 bases lining up with TRBD2. J was trimmed by 2 bases and V by 4 bases; bases with no gene match: 8. Germline values: CDR1 WNHNN, CDR2 SYGVQD (reference sequence). The CDR3 is 16 amino acids. CDR3 amino acids: CASSGFEAGGQETQYF. DNA for the CDR3: TGCGCCAGCAGTGGATTCGAAGCGGGAGGACAAGAGACCCAGTACTTC.

The genes are TRBV7-2 and TRBJ2-5, with 11 bases matching TRBD2. Trimming took 0 bases from V and 5 from J; bases not matched to a gene: 2. The CDR3 consists of 15 residues. Germline loops: CDR1 SGHTA, CDR2 FQGNSA. CDR3 residues: CASSLASGGGETQYF. CDR3 sequence (DNA): TGTGCCAGCAGCTTAGCTAGCGGGGGGGGCGAGACCCAGTACTTC.

The rearrangement uses TRBV6-6 and TRBJ2-5; 10 positions agree with TRBD1. CDR3 length: 15 amino acids. CDR1 and CDR2 (germline): MNHNY, SVGAGI (reference sequence). The V segment lost 5 bases and the J segment 5 bases; nucleotides outside the gene matches: 8. CDR3 residues: CASSRDRGRLETQYF. The CDR3 region has the DNA TGTGCCAGCAGTCGCGACAGGGGGCGGCTGGAGACCCAGTACTTC.

The chain uses TRBV12-5 and TRBJ1-2; 7 bases match TRBD1. Germline lookup yields CDR1 LGHNT and CDR2 FRNRAP. The trim removed 4 bases at V and 7 bases at J, leaving 9 bases unmatched. The CDR3 spans 14 residues. CDR3 nucleotides: TGTGCTAGTGGTTCGGACAGGTTGTATAGTGGCTACACCTTC. Amino acids: CASGSDRLYSGYTF.